A selection of T cell receptor beta chains follows, all from one sample in a study of CD8 T cells in Susac syndrome. One entry per CDR3 protein, called by TCRdb with MiXCR from the immunoSEQ multiplex PCR reads. The repertoire holds about 80,000 distinct CDR3 sequences, with about 94% as singletons. The sequenced sample consisted of CD8+ T cells from PBMCs. These receptors originate from a human donor in good health. The CDR3 runs from the conserved cysteine through the conserved F or W. The order of the fields is CDR3 protein, CDR3 DNA, V gene, D gene, J gene, clone size. A D gene is named only where the DNA matches it firmly. The size field is filled for only some rows; it gives once, few, many or a size class.

cdr3_aa: CSSRRRNTEAFF
cdr3_nt: TGCAGCTCGAGGAGACGGAACACTGAAGCTTTCTTT
v_call: TRBV29-1
d_call: -
j_call: TRBJ1-1
clone_size: -

cdr3_aa: CASSYGQGANTGELFF
cdr3_nt: TGTGCCAGCAGTTACGGCCAGGGGGCGAACACCGGGGAGCTGTTTTTT
v_call: TRBV6-5
d_call: TRBD1
j_call: TRBJ2-2
clone_size: -

cdr3_aa: CASSLSGIYGYTF
cdr3_nt: TGTGCCAGCAGTTTATCCGGGATCTATGGCTACACCTTC
v_call: TRBV12-3/TRBV12-4
d_call: -
j_call: TRBJ1-2
clone_size: -

cdr3_aa: CASSDVAPYNEQFF
cdr3_nt: TGTGCCAGCAGTGACGTAGCGCCTTACAATGAGCAGTTCTTC
v_call: TRBV6-1
d_call: -
j_call: TRBJ2-1
clone_size: once

cdr3_aa: CAISDPGQGASDTQYF
cdr3_nt: TGTGCCATCAGTGACCCGGGACAGGGGGCGTCAGATACGCAGTATTTT
v_call: TRBV10-3
d_call: TRBD1
j_call: TRBJ2-3
clone_size: -

cdr3_aa: CASSQDWRVSETQYF
cdr3_nt: TGTGCCAGCAGCCAAGATTGGCGGGTCTCGGAGACCCAGTACTTC
v_call: TRBV4-2
d_call: -
j_call: TRBJ2-5
clone_size: -

cdr3_aa: CASSSRDRGYNEQFF
cdr3_nt: TGTGCCAGCAGCTCCCGGGACAGGGGCTACAATGAGCAGTTCTTC
v_call: TRBV13
d_call: TRBD1
j_call: TRBJ2-1
clone_size: -

cdr3_aa: CSARDLHSTYEQYF
cdr3_nt: TGCAGTGCTAGAGATTTGCACAGCACCTACGAGCAGTACTTC
v_call: TRBV20-1
d_call: -
j_call: TRBJ2-7
clone_size: -

cdr3_aa: CSARDIAGGHQETQYF
cdr3_nt: TGCAGTGCTAGAGATATAGCGGGGGGGCATCAAGAGACCCAGTACTTC
v_call: TRBV20-1
d_call: TRBD2
j_call: TRBJ2-5
clone_size: -

cdr3_aa: CSARGGTSGGPAYNEQFF
cdr3_nt: TGCAGTGCTAGAGGTGGGACTAGCGGGGGACCTGCCTACAATGAGCAGTTCTTC
v_call: TRBV20-1
d_call: TRBD2
j_call: TRBJ2-1
clone_size: -

cdr3_aa: CASSPITGDLYEQYF
cdr3_nt: TGTGCCAGCAGCCCCATTACAGGAGATCTCTACGAGCAGTACTTC
v_call: TRBV11-2
d_call: -
j_call: TRBJ2-7
clone_size: -

cdr3_aa: CASSPPDSNYGYTF
cdr3_nt: TGTGCCAGCAGTCCTCCGGACAGTAACTATGGCTACACCTTC
v_call: TRBV28
d_call: -
j_call: TRBJ1-2
clone_size: -

cdr3_aa: CASSQHPASTEASF
cdr3_nt: TGCGCCAGCAGCCAACACCCAGCCAGCACTGAAGCTTCCTTT
v_call: TRBV4-1
d_call: -
j_call: TRBJ1-1
clone_size: -

cdr3_aa: CASRSGTAPGNQPQHF
cdr3_nt: TGTGCCAGCAGGTCCGGGACGGCCCCAGGCAATCAGCCCCAGCATTTT
v_call: TRBV2
d_call: -
j_call: TRBJ1-5
clone_size: -

cdr3_aa: CASSFRRGDTKAKNIQYF
cdr3_nt: TGTGCCAGCAGTTTCCGGCGGGGGGACACCAAAGCCAAAAACATTCAGTACTTC
v_call: TRBV12-3/TRBV12-4
d_call: TRBD2
j_call: TRBJ2-4
clone_size: -

cdr3_aa: CASSFLQGDWVTDTQYF
cdr3_nt: TGTGCCAGCAGCTTCTTACAGGGGGATTGGGTCACAGATACGCAGTATTTT
v_call: TRBV5-6
d_call: TRBD1
j_call: TRBJ2-3
clone_size: -

cdr3_aa: CASSVGGRAYEQYF
cdr3_nt: TGTGCCAGCAGCGTAGGCGGCAGGGCCTACGAGCAGTACTTC
v_call: TRBV9
d_call: -
j_call: TRBJ2-7
clone_size: -

cdr3_aa: CASSPPSSSPSGANVLTF
cdr3_nt: TGTGCCAGCTCACCACCTTCTAGTTCCCCCTCTGGGGCCAACGTCCTGACTTTC
v_call: TRBV18
d_call: -
j_call: TRBJ2-6
clone_size: -

cdr3_aa: CSVEWRGNTGELFF
cdr3_nt: TGCAGCGTTGAATGGCGGGGGAACACCGGGGAGCTGTTTTTT
v_call: TRBV29-1
d_call: -
j_call: TRBJ2-2
clone_size: -

cdr3_aa: CASSAGDGTDTQYF
cdr3_nt: TGCGCCAGCAGCGCGGGGGACGGCACAGATACGCAGTATTTT
v_call: TRBV5-1
d_call: TRBD2
j_call: TRBJ2-3
clone_size: -

cdr3_aa: CASSVEPSGRHTDTQYF
cdr3_nt: TGTGCCAGCAGCGTAGAACCGAGCGGGAGGCACACAGATACGCAGTATTTT
v_call: TRBV9
d_call: TRBD2
j_call: TRBJ2-3
clone_size: -

cdr3_aa: CASSDRGERTDTQYF
cdr3_nt: TGTGCCAGCAGCGACAGGGGGGAACGTACAGATACGCAGTATTTT
v_call: TRBV12-3/TRBV12-4
d_call: TRBD1
j_call: TRBJ2-3
clone_size: -